This T cell receptor (beta chain) emerged from a study of T cell responses to AZD1222 COVID-19 vaccine. This CDR3 is 13 amino acids long. Germline CDR1 LNHDA, CDR2 SQIVND (reference sequence). Trimming took off 7 bases at V and 4 bases at J, with 14 bases between the two ends. To note about this clone: No antigen is known for it.

This table comes from immunoSEQ multiplex PCR, and its TCRdb copy is limited to in-frame clones, with some not included. The sample has about 100,000 clones; around 91% are singletons. The study's findings and limits: Rises in breadth and depth of Spike-specific TCRs came after two AZD1222 doses. Across the whole spike, CD4 TCRs peaked at regions 160-218 and 743-854. Repertoire samples came only from after the peak T cell response.

The TCR was taken from an adult in good health. Source: peripheral blood, taken on day 0 of AZD1222 vaccination. This chain connects TRBV19 to TRBJ2-7; D may be TRBD1 (6 bases). CDR3 coding DNA: TGTGCCAGTACTTTCTTCAGGGGATACGAGCAGTACTTC. It translates to CASTFFRGYEQYF.